These T cell receptor beta chains were read from a single sample in a study of long-term antiretroviral therapy in people with HIV. TCRdb keeps only in-frame clones here, not all; method: immunoSEQ multiplex PCR. Of some 31,000 clones detected, more than 95% appear once; the ten largest clones hold around 3.1%. The specimen comprised unsorted PBMCs, sampled 6.9 years after starting antiretroviral therapy. Receptor source: a man under 40 with HIV. Both conserved end residues are part of each CDR3. A D gene is named only where the DNA matches it firmly. Size values are once, few and many counts, or a class for expanded clones, and some rows have none.

j_call d_call clone_size v_call cdr3_nt cdr3_aa
TRBJ2-7 TRBD2 - TRBV13 TGTGCCAGCAGCCCCAGTGGGGAGGGAGGCTACGAGCAGTACTTC CASSPSGEGGYEQYF
TRBJ2-1 TRBD2 once TRBV15 TGTGCCACCAGCAAAGGACTAGCGGGAGCCCCACTATTCTACAATGAGCAGTTCTTC CATSKGLAGAPLFYNEQFF
TRBJ1-3 - - TRBV7-9 TGTGCCAGCAGCCAATCCGGGGCCGCCTCTGGAAACACCATATATTTT CASSQSGAASGNTIYF
TRBJ1-1 TRBD1 once TRBV30 TGTGCCTACCGGGACAGGGGACTCACTGAAGCTTTCTTT CAYRDRGLTEAFF
TRBJ1-5 - - TRBV6-5 TGTGCCAGCAGTTACGGTCATGGGGGGGGCAATCAGCCCCAGCATTTT CASSYGHGGGNQPQHF
TRBJ2-5 TRBD2 - TRBV6-6 TGTGCCAGCCGTCTAGCGGGGGGGCCGGTAGAGACCCAGTACTTC CASRLAGGPVETQYF
TRBJ2-1 - - TRBV9 TGTGCCAGCAGCGTAGCTTCCTGGAATGAGCAGTTCTTC CASSVASWNEQFF
TRBJ2-7 - - TRBV7-9 TGTGCCAGCAGCTTCCAGGGGGAGCAGTACTTC CASSFQGEQYF
TRBJ2-7 - - TRBV6-5 TGTGCCAGCAGACGAAAGGGGTTCACCTACGAGCAGTACTTC CASRRKGFTYEQYF
TRBJ2-7 - once TRBV6-5 TGTGCCAGCACCGGGACACCAACCTACGAGCAGTACTTC CASTGTPTYEQYF
TRBJ2-3 - - TRBV13 TGTGCCAGCAGCTTATCAGGCAGGGGTACGCAGTATTTT CASSLSGRGTQYF
TRBJ1-1 - once TRBV9 TGTGCCAGCAGCTCTGACGGACCTGAAGCTTTCTTT CASSSDGPEAFF
TRBJ1-2 TRBD1 - TRBV6-4 TGTGCCAGCAGTGACTCGAGTCAGGGGGCCGGTGGCTACACCTTC CASSDSSQGAGGYTF
TRBJ1-6 - - TRBV19 TGTGCCAGTAGTGAGACAGGAATTAGAGGTTCACCCCTCCACTTT CASSETGIRGSPLHF
TRBJ1-1 - - TRBV7-3 TGTGCCAGCAGCCTCCACCGTCACATGAACACTGAAGCTTTCTTT CASSLHRHMNTEAFF
TRBJ1-4 - - TRBV6-6 TGTGCCAGCAGTTACCCTAAGGGGGGGGGTGAAAAACTGTTTTTT CASSYPKGGGEKLFF
TRBJ1-2 - - TRBV30 TGTGCCTGGGACCCCCAGGGATCAAGAGGCTACACCTTC CAWDPQGSRGYTF